The 21 T cell receptor beta chains below all came from one sample that was sequenced in a study of graft-versus-host responses after intestinal transplantation. Sequencing was performed with immunoSEQ multiplex PCR; in TCRdb, only in-frame clones are kept and a portion is missing. The sample lists under 45,000 clones, approximately 95% occurring once. The sample in question was PBMCs, obtained 700 to 850 days after intestinal transplantation. Receptors were obtained from a human patient who received an intestinal transplant, so some T cells may come from the graft donor.

The chain joins TRBV10-2 to TRBJ2-5, with no clear D. The CDR3 is 14 amino acids. Looked up from germline, CDR1 is WSHSY and CDR2 is SAAADI. Trimming shortened V by 8 bases and J by 0 bases, and 13 bases separated the two germline ends. CDR3 DNA sequence: TGCGCCAGCTGGGTTGGCGGCAACCAAGAGACCCAGTACTTC. Amino acid sequence: CASWVGGNQETQYF.

V usage is TRBV9 and J usage is TRBJ2-3, with 12 positions matching TRBD2. In germline, CDR1 is SGDLS, CDR2 YYNGEE. This CDR3 is built from 16 residues. Trimming removed 1 base from V and 3 bases from J; junction bases left unmatched: 3. CDR3 bases: TGTGCCAGCAGCGTACTGACTAGCGGGAGTACAGATACGCAGTATTTT. Encoded protein: CASSVLTSGSTDTQYF.

This clone was seen a single time. The chain couples TRBV5-1 to TRBJ1-4; no clear D gene. CDR1 and CDR2 (germline): SGHRS, YFSETQ. V dropped 0 bases and J dropped 3 bases, with 6 bases sitting between them. This CDR3 is built from 14 residues. CDR3 nucleotides: TGCGCCAGCAGCTTGGGCCAGCCTAATGAAAAACTGTTTTTT. Translating it yields CASSLGQPNEKLFF.

J is TRBJ2-5 and V is TRBV28; weak D call: TRBD1 (6 bases). The CDR3 is 15 residues long. The germline CDR1 and CDR2 sequences are MDHEN and SYDVKM. The germline V and J ends were trimmed by 5 bases and 2 bases, with 15 bases remaining between them. Written as DNA, the CDR3 is TGTGCCAGCAGTCAATCCGGGACACCGCAAGAGACCCAGTACTTC. This codes for CASSQSGTPQETQYF.

The genes are TRBV1 and TRBJ2-5; TRBD1 was called by the table and not checked on the DNA. TRBV1 is given as a pseudogene. The CDR3 is made up of 14 amino acids. In DNA, the CDR3 is TGCACCAGCAGCCCTCCGGACACAAAAGAGACCCAGTACTTC. This codes for CTSSPPDTKETQYF.

The chain is built from TRBV9 and TRBJ1-3; 7 nucleotides align to TRBD1. Germline assignment: CDR1 SGDLS and CDR2 YYNGEE. V lost 3 bases and J lost 4; bases outside the gene matches: 7. This CDR3 has 15 residues. The CDR3 DNA is TGTGCCAGCAGCGCCTGGGACAGTGGGGGAAACACCATATATTTT. Amino acid sequence: CASSAWDSGGNTIYF.

V and J are TRBV11-2 and TRBJ2-3; perhaps TRBD2 as D (6 bases). The CDR3 is 14 amino acids. V shed 6 bases and J shed 0 bases, with 10 bases lying between them. The V gene's germline CDR1 is SGHAT and CDR2 FQNNGV. The CDR3 loop reads CASSAGPSTDTQYF. CDR3 nucleotides: TGTGCCAGCAGTGCGGGACCAAGCACAGATACGCAGTATTTT.

This clone has just a few counts. The chain links TRBV4-1 to TRBJ1-4; TRBD1 is a possible D gene (6 bases). The V end lost 1 base, the J end lost 7 bases, and 16 bases lay between the germline ends. In germline, CDR1 is MGHRA, CDR2 YSYEKL. The CDR3 sequence is 16 residues long. CDR3 sequence reads: CASSQVPGARTEKLFF. CDR3 DNA sequence: TGCGCCAGCAGCCAAGTTCCGGGGGCGCGAACTGAAAAACTGTTTTTT.

This chain joins TRBV13 and TRBJ2-7, with a weak D call TRBD2 (6 bases). This CDR3 has 15 amino acids. The V gene's germline CDR1 is PRHDT and CDR2 FYEKMQ (reference sequence). Trimming removed 5 bases at V and 4 bases at J, with 18 bases between. CDR3 nucleotides: TGTGCCAGCAGCCCTGGACTACGGGGGAGATACGAGCAGTACTTC. It specifies CASSPGLRGRYEQYF.

The gene calls are TRBV6-6 and TRBJ2-7, with D unclear. CDR1 and CDR2 from the germline V gene are MNHNY and SVGAGI (reference sequence). V was cut by 0 bases and J by 0 bases, with 9 bases left in between. The CDR3 runs to 15 residues. The CDR3 protein is CASSYSNPSSYEQYF. In DNA, the CDR3 is TGTGCCAGCAGTTACTCGAATCCTAGCTCCTACGAGCAGTACTTC.

The chain couples TRBV5-5 to TRBJ2-5, with 8 bases matching TRBD2. The end of the DNA is better explained by TRBJ2-7, so the J call may be wrong. Germline-derived CDR1 and CDR2 are SGHKS and YYEKEE (reference sequence). CDR3 length: 15 residues. CDR3 sequence (DNA): TGTGCCAGCAGCTTTACAGCGGGAGCCTCCTACGAGCAGTACTTC. This codes for CASSFTAGASYEQYF.

This chain connects TRBV28 to TRBJ1-5, with TRBD1 matching 8 bases. Germline CDR1 and CDR2: MDHEN and SYDVKM. The CDR3 spans 15 residues. The ends lost 6 bases at V and 1 base at J; junction bases unmatched: 5. CDR3 region: CASSAQGGSNQPQHF. DNA of the CDR3: TGTGCCAGCAGCGCACAGGGGGGAAGCAATCAGCCCCAGCATTTT.

This chain connects TRBV11-3 to TRBJ2-1; the D call may be TRBD1 or TRBD2 (5 bases each). This CDR3 is built from 16 residues. Per the germline V gene, CDR1 is SGHNT and CDR2 is YENEEA. The V end was cut by 4 bases, the J end by 0 bases, with 13 bases between. As DNA, the CDR3 is TGTGCCAGCAGCTCCTCGTGGGGGAGCTCCTACAATGAGCAGTTCTTC. Translating gives CASSSSWGSSYNEQFF. The full variable domain, rest sourced from reference TRBV11-3 and TRBJ2-1, is EAGVVQSPRYKIIEKKQPVAFWCNPISGHNTLYWYLQNLGQGPELLIRYENEEAVDDSQLPKDRFSAERLKGVDSTLKIQPAELGDSAVYLCASSSSWGSSYNEQFFGPGTRLTVL.

This rearrangement joins TRBV30 to TRBJ2-7, with 7 bases identical to TRBD2. V trimming: 2 bases; J trimming: 2 bases; junction bases outside the gene matches: 12. The CDR3 is 16 residues long. Germline V CDR1 and CDR2: GTSNPN, SVGIG (reference sequence). DNA for the CDR3: TGTGCCTGGAGTCCGCCCTTTGGAGGGAGGGCCTACGAGCAGTACTTC. Protein product: CAWSPPFGGRAYEQYF.

This chain connects TRBV11-2 to TRBJ2-5; tentative D call: TRBD2 (6 bases). CDR1 and CDR2 from the germline V gene are SGHAT and FQNNGV. The CDR3 extends over 15 amino acids. Trimming took 3 bases from V and 3 from J, leaving 14 bases between them. This CDR3 is CASSFEWSGEETQYF. In DNA form, the CDR3 reads TGTGCCAGCAGCTTTGAGTGGTCGGGAGAAGAGACCCAGTACTTC.

The J gene is TRBJ2-2, the V gene TRBV10-3, with 7 bases identical to TRBD1. Unmatched junction bases numbered 8, after V lost 7 bases and J lost 3 bases. Germline V gene lookup returns CDR1 ENHRY and CDR2 SYGVKD. The CDR3 extends over 15 amino acids. The CDR3 DNA sequence: TGTGCCATCACTCGACAGGGTTTGGACACCGGGGAGCTGTTTTTT. As protein: CAITRQGLDTGELFF.

This chain joins TRBV6-5 and TRBJ2-1, with D perhaps TRBD2 (6 bases). The germline V gene has CDR1 MNHEY and CDR2 SVGAGI. Trimming shortened V by 6 bases and J by 1 base, and 10 bases separated the two germline ends. The CDR3 runs to 14 residues. The CDR3 here is CASSTGVSYNEQFF. The CDR3 DNA reads as TGTGCCAGCAGCACGGGGGTTTCCTACAATGAGCAGTTCTTC.

This clone was counted a single time. The CDR3 here is CASKLGQRYGYTF. For the CDR3, the DNA is TGTGCCAGCAAATTGGGACAGCGCTATGGCTACACCTTC. The V call is TRBV6-1, the J call TRBJ1-2; 7 nucleotides line up with TRBD1. There are 13 residues in the CDR3. V dropped 7 bases and J dropped 4; count of bases not matched to a gene: 6. From germline, CDR1 is MNHNS and CDR2 SASEGT.

The chain recombines TRBV15 with TRBJ2-1, with D perhaps matching TRBD1 (6 bases). Looked up from germline, CDR1 is LNHNV and CDR2 is YYDKDF (reference sequence). The CDR3 runs to 13 residues. V was pared by 4 bases and J by 9 bases, with 13 bases between. CDR3 protein: CATSTRGWVEQFF. The CDR3 nucleotides are TGTGCCACCAGCACCAGGGGTTGGGTTGAGCAGTTCTTC.

The rearrangement uses TRBV11-1 and TRBJ2-5; no reliable D call. The CDR3 is 16 amino acids. Germline V gene lookup returns CDR1 SGHAT and CDR2 FQDESV (reference sequence). Trimming left V 1 base short and J 5 bases short, with 17 bases between. CDR3 DNA: TGTGCCAGCAGCTTAGGGTCCGCCCCGGCTGGGGAGACCCAGTACTTC. Translating gives CASSLGSAPAGETQYF.

The V gene is TRBV6-4, the J gene TRBJ2-7, with D possibly TRBD2 on 5 matching bases. This CDR3 is built from 14 residues. The ends were cut back, 6 bases at V and 0 bases at J, with 12 bases in the middle. Germline loops: CDR1 MRHNA, CDR2 SNTAGT. Here the CDR3 DNA reads TGTGCCAGCAGACTGACGGAGGCCTCCTACGAGCAGTACTTC. Protein: CASRLTEASYEQYF.